This is a list of T cell receptor beta chains from one sample in a study of somatic mutations in cytotoxic T cells in rheumatoid arthritis. Using immunoSEQ multiplex PCR, the repertoire was profiled, and TCRdb retains in-frame clones only, with some absent. Of about 17,000 clones listed, less than 80% are singletons. Sequenced material: CD8+ T cells sorted from blood. Every receptor here comes from a man aged 55 to 70 in good health. Both conserved end residues are trimmed from each CDR3.

V gene: TRBV19; J gene: TRBJ1-5; CDR3 protein: ASSFRQYSNQPQH
V gene: TRBV4-1; J gene: TRBJ2-7; CDR3 protein: ASSLRVQGIYEQY
V gene: TRBV25-1; J gene: TRBJ2-2; CDR3 protein: ASSYRTGGPTGELF
V gene: TRBV9; J gene: TRBJ2-7; CDR3 protein: ASSPWDSTYEQY
V gene: TRBV4-3; J gene: TRBJ2-3; CDR3 protein: ASSQGTGRTDTQY
V gene: TRBV6-1; J gene: TRBJ1-1; CDR3 protein: ASSEPGELITEAF
V gene: TRBV6-5; J gene: TRBJ1-3; CDR3 protein: ASSYSSHSGNTIY
V gene: TRBV29-1; J gene: TRBJ2-7; CDR3 protein: SVRKFGLLEIREQY
V gene: TRBV7-2; J gene: TRBJ2-1; CDR3 protein: ASSLGPGLGFDEQF
V gene: TRBV29-1; J gene: TRBJ2-3; CDR3 protein: SVEWTRPNTDTQY
V gene: TRBV5-1; J gene: TRBJ2-3; CDR3 protein: ASRAGTSGGTDTQY
V gene: TRBV7-7; J gene: TRBJ2-1; CDR3 protein: ASSPASGGNNEQF
V gene: TRBV9; J gene: TRBJ1-6; CDR3 protein: ASRRTGENSPLH
V gene: TRBV7-9; J gene: TRBJ2-1; CDR3 protein: ASSLQGAGGEQF
V gene: TRBV14; J gene: TRBJ2-7; CDR3 protein: ASSHPGQYEQY
V gene: TRBV27; J gene: TRBJ2-1; CDR3 protein: ASSLPGGPQF
V gene: TRBV6-5; J gene: TRBJ1-2; CDR3 protein: ASSSGTGNYGYT
V gene: TRBV13; J gene: TRBJ1-1; CDR3 protein: ASSYYRAPNREAF
V gene: TRBV6-1; J gene: TRBJ1-2; CDR3 protein: ASSWGGIIYGYT
V gene: TRBV5-4; J gene: TRBJ2-5; CDR3 protein: ASLRGRGLQETQY
V gene: TRBV7-9; J gene: TRBJ2-3; CDR3 protein: ASSHDWAGGVEIRDTQY
V gene: TRBV5-1; J gene: TRBJ1-1; CDR3 protein: ASSQGYMNTEAF
V gene: TRBV6-5; J gene: TRBJ2-3; CDR3 protein: ASSQTSGGADTQY
V gene: TRBV7-6; J gene: TRBJ2-7; CDR3 protein: ASSQGTSGSPI
V gene: TRBV9; J gene: TRBJ1-5; CDR3 protein: ASSARHLSNQPQH
V gene: TRBV5-6; J gene: TRBJ1-5; CDR3 protein: ASSSDRYSNQPQH
V gene: TRBV29-1; J gene: TRBJ2-4; CDR3 protein: SVEGQAAKNIQY
V gene: TRBV13; J gene: TRBJ2-1; CDR3 protein: ASSLGLGLVDAEQF
V gene: TRBV6-1; J gene: TRBJ1-2; CDR3 protein: ASSEREGTGLYRNYGYT
V gene: TRBV27; J gene: TRBJ2-3; CDR3 protein: ASSRFRGTDTQY
V gene: TRBV27; J gene: TRBJ2-7; CDR3 protein: ASSSTDSYEQY
V gene: TRBV19; J gene: TRBJ2-1; CDR3 protein: ASSPRTSGRLDEQF
V gene: TRBV13; J gene: TRBJ2-7; CDR3 protein: ASSLVVLAGGSSYEQY
V gene: TRBV5-1; J gene: TRBJ2-7; CDR3 protein: ASSAGSYEQY
V gene: TRBV11-2; J gene: TRBJ1-4; CDR3 protein: ASSYIAETNEKLF
V gene: TRBV6-5; J gene: TRBJ2-7; CDR3 protein: ASSYNRGRGSYEQY
V gene: TRBV5-6; J gene: TRBJ2-7; CDR3 protein: ASSQFEGGSSYEQY
V gene: TRBV6-5; J gene: TRBJ2-1; CDR3 protein: ASSYGAGGRNEQF
V gene: TRBV7-9; J gene: TRBJ2-1; CDR3 protein: ASSWTSGRATGNEQF
V gene: TRBV5-1; J gene: TRBJ2-1; CDR3 protein: ASSRRSSGGAWEQF
V gene: TRBV4-1; J gene: TRBJ1-1; CDR3 protein: ASSQVPATGPFEAF
V gene: TRBV6-5; J gene: TRBJ2-7; CDR3 protein: ASSYSQGSYEQY
V gene: TRBV9; J gene: TRBJ2-3; CDR3 protein: ASSRVSRGSTDTQY
V gene: TRBV29-1; J gene: TRBJ2-1; CDR3 protein: SARTSDYNEQF
V gene: TRBV19; J gene: TRBJ2-5; CDR3 protein: ASSMTSGGFETQY
V gene: TRBV19; J gene: TRBJ2-7; CDR3 protein: ASSFGQGTEQY
V gene: TRBV19; J gene: TRBJ2-7; CDR3 protein: ASSIGQGSSYEQY
V gene: TRBV27; J gene: TRBJ1-2; CDR3 protein: ASSPLPTGIYGYT
V gene: TRBV7-6; J gene: TRBJ1-1; CDR3 protein: ASSLFGTDEAF
V gene: TRBV4-3; J gene: TRBJ2-2; CDR3 protein: ASSPTRLSGELF
V gene: TRBV2; J gene: TRBJ1-5; CDR3 protein: ASSGTGSRFNQPQH
V gene: TRBV9; J gene: TRBJ2-1; CDR3 protein: ASSLSGVIYNEQF
V gene: TRBV6-5; J gene: TRBJ2-7; CDR3 protein: ASSYSLDSSYEQY
V gene: TRBV7-3; J gene: TRBJ2-3; CDR3 protein: ASSSAPPSGRATDTQY
V gene: TRBV19; J gene: TRBJ2-3; CDR3 protein: ASTRTSGRDRDTQY
V gene: TRBV29-1; J gene: TRBJ2-7; CDR3 protein: SVEDLQGDFSYEQY
V gene: TRBV27; J gene: TRBJ1-1; CDR3 protein: ASSLSTGFTEAF